This is a list of T cell receptor beta chains from one sample in a study of T cell changes during pregnancy in multiple sclerosis. Sequencing was performed with immunoSEQ multiplex PCR; in TCRdb, only in-frame clones are kept and a portion is missing. This table has tens of thousands of clones, 85% to 95% appearing once. The material sequenced was CD4+ T cells from peripheral blood mononuclear cells, taken before pregnancy. The receptors were sampled from a female donor with multiple sclerosis, enrolled in a pregnancy study. Each CDR3 is given with its conserved first and last residue. D genes are given only for firm matches. The listing skips clone size in some rows; elsewhere it reads once, few, many or a size class.

size,V,J,D,DNA,CDR3
.,TRBV7-8,TRBJ2-7,TRBD1,TGTGCCAGCAGCTTAGAGGGTCTGGACAGGGGAACGGACGAGCAGTACTTC,CASSLEGLDRGTDEQYF
.,TRBV19,TRBJ2-7,.,TGTGCCAGTAGTATTGCCGGTGGTAACTACGAGCAGTACTTC,CASSIAGGNYEQYF
.,TRBV6-1,TRBJ2-4,TRBD2,TGTGCCAGCAGTGACTCTGGGGGGGGGAACATTCAGTACTTC,CASSDSGGGNIQYF
.,TRBV28,TRBJ2-7,TRBD1,TGTGCCAGCAGACCCACCGGGACAGGGGGGACCTACGAGCAGTACTTC,CASRPTGTGGTYEQYF
.,TRBV27,TRBJ2-7,TRBD1,TGTGCCAGCAGCAGACCCATTAGGGGACAGGGACCCTACGAGCAGTACTTC,CASSRPIRGQGPYEQYF
few,TRBV28,TRBJ1-5,.,TGTGCCAGCAGTCTAAGGGGGGGAGGTCAGCCCCAGCATTTT,CASSLRGGGQPQHF
.,TRBV9,TRBJ1-2,TRBD1,TGTGCCAGCAGCGGCGGGACAGATGTTTTCAATGGCTACACCTTC,CASSGGTDVFNGYTF
.,TRBV30,TRBJ2-3,.,TGTGCCTGGAGTGGAGGACAAAGCACAGATACGCAGTATTTT,CAWSGGQSTDTQYF
.,TRBV2,TRBJ2-7,TRBD1,TGTGCCAGCAGCCAACTTGACAGGGGGCCCTACGAGCAGTACTTC,CASSQLDRGPYEQYF
.,TRBV5-1,TRBJ2-3,TRBD2,TGCGCCAGCAGCTCCCTAGCGGGAGGGGGGACGCAGTATTTT,CASSSLAGGGTQYF
.,TRBV9,TRBJ2-3,TRBD2,TGTGCCAGCAGTATCGGCGGGAGGGGGGCAGATACGCAGTATTTT,CASSIGGRGADTQYF
few,TRBV14,TRBJ1-1,TRBD1,TGTGCCAGCAGCCAGAGCCTGGGACAGGGGGGGACTGAAGCTTTCTTT,CASSQSLGQGGTEAFF
.,TRBV6-6,TRBJ2-3,TRBD2,TGTGCCAGCACGAGCGGGAGAACAACGGAGACGCAGTATTTT,CASTSGRTTETQYF
.,TRBV19,TRBJ1-3,.,TGTGCCAGTAGTATCGGTTCGGTTAACTCTGGAAACACCATATATTTT,CASSIGSVNSGNTIYF
.,TRBV29-1,TRBJ2-1,TRBD2,TGCAGCGTCGGGACTAGAGACAATGAGCAGTTCTTC,CSVGTRDNEQFF
.,TRBV9,TRBJ2-7,TRBD2,TGTGCCAGCAGCGATGGGACTAGCGGGACCAACGAGCAGTACTTC,CASSDGTSGTNEQYF
.,TRBV7-9,TRBJ2-3,TRBD1,TGTGCCAGCAGCCTCCGGGACAGGGGAACAGATACGCAGTATTTT,CASSLRDRGTDTQYF
.,TRBV19,TRBJ1-2,.,TGTGCCAGTAGTCCAGAATACGGCTACACCTTC,CASSPEYGYTF
.,TRBV7-9,TRBJ2-1,TRBD2,TGTGCCAGCAGCTTTCCCTCGGCTAGCGGGAGCCGTGGTGAGCAGTTCTTC,CASSFPSASGSRGEQFF
.,TRBV9,TRBJ2-7,.,TGTGCCAGCAGCGCCGGGCAGGGGCCCGTAATCTACGAGCAGTACTTC,CASSAGQGPVIYEQYF
.,TRBV14,TRBJ1-1,TRBD1,TGTGCCAGCAGACCAGAACCAGACAGGGGGCAGGCTTTCTTT,CASRPEPDRGQAFF
.,TRBV5-1,TRBJ2-1,TRBD2,TGCGCCAGCAGCTCGGGACTAGCGACGGACAATGAGCAGTTCTTC,CASSSGLATDNEQFF
.,TRBV5-6,TRBJ1-2,.,TGTGCCAGCAGACAGGGAAAAAATGGCTACACCTTC,CASRQGKNGYTF
.,TRBV4-2,TRBJ1-5,.,TGTGCCAGCAGCCAAGAGGAGGTGGGACAGCCCCAGCATTTT,CASSQEEVGQPQHF
.,TRBV9,TRBJ1-6,TRBD1,TGTGCCAGCAGCGAAGGACAGGGCTATAATTCACCCCTCCACTTT,CASSEGQGYNSPLHF
many,TRBV5-1,TRBJ1-2,.,TGCGCCAGCAGCCGGACATCCGACTATGGCTACACCTTC,CASSRTSDYGYTF
.,TRBV5-1,TRBJ2-2,.,TGCGCCAGCCACAGGGCCGAAAACACCGGGGAGCTGTTTTTT,CASHRAENTGELFF
.,TRBV19,TRBJ2-3,TRBD2,TGTGCCAGTACAAGGGCCCTAGCGGGGAGAGATACGCAGTATTTT,CASTRALAGRDTQYF
.,TRBV19,TRBJ2-7,.,TGTGCCAGTAGTACTACAGGGTCCTCCTACGAGCAGTACTTC,CASSTTGSSYEQYF
.,TRBV4-1,TRBJ2-7,TRBD2,TGCGCCAGCAACCGACTAGCGGGAGATCGCGAGCAGTACTTC,CASNRLAGDREQYF
.,TRBV5-1,TRBJ2-5,TRBD2,TGCGCCAGCAGCTTAACTCCGGGGGGAGAGACCCAGTACTTC,CASSLTPGGETQYF
.,TRBV27,TRBJ2-7,.,TGTGCCAGCAGTTTTTTGGTATCGGAGCCCTCCTACGAGCAGTACTTC,CASSFLVSEPSYEQYF
.,TRBV28,TRBJ2-7,TRBD1,TGTGCCACACACCGACAGGGGGGAACCTACGAGCAGTACTTC,CATHRQGGTYEQYF
.,TRBV9,TRBJ2-5,.,TGTGCCAGCAGCCCCTTCGGGGGAATAAGAGAGACCCAGTACTTC,CASSPFGGIRETQYF
few,TRBV19,TRBJ1-2,.,TGTGCCAGTAGTATAAAAACGGGCCAGGGCAACTATGGCTACACCTTC,CASSIKTGQGNYGYTF
.,TRBV11-2,TRBJ2-3,.,TGTGCCAGCAGCTTATATCCAGGGACAGATACGCAGTATTTT,CASSLYPGTDTQYF
.,TRBV5-4,TRBJ1-1,TRBD1,TGTGCCAGCAGCCCAGGGGGCGCGATGAACACTGAAGCTTTCTTT,CASSPGGAMNTEAFF
.,TRBV5-1,TRBJ2-7,.,TGCGCCAGCAGCTTGGATTATCAGTCGAGGAGCGAGCAGTACTTC,CASSLDYQSRSEQYF
.,TRBV4-1,TRBJ1-1,.,TGCGCCAGCAGCCATATTTACAGGGATGGAACTGAAGCTTTCTTT,CASSHIYRDGTEAFF
.,TRBV11-2,TRBJ2-5,.,TGTGCCAGCAGCAGGGGCAACAGGGTTAAAGAGACCCAGTACTTC,CASSRGNRVKETQYF
.,TRBV4-1,TRBJ1-1,.,TGCGCCAGCAGCCAAGGTTGGGGCGGAGACACTGAAGCTTTCTTT,CASSQGWGGDTEAFF
.,TRBV6-6,TRBJ2-2,TRBD1,TGTGCCAGCAGTATTGACAGGGCGAACACCGGGGAGCTGTTTTTT,CASSIDRANTGELFF